The clone carrying this TCR beta chain was seen only a few times. The length of the CDR3 is 17 residues. The germline CDR1 and CDR2 sequences are SGHTA and FQGNSA. V lost 0 bases, J lost 6 bases, and 17 bases lay in between. The data were taken from a study of blood T cells in healthy people across ages. A second about 7 to 11 cycle PCR used barcoded and J-beta primers. Every single cDNA molecule received a tag from a template-switch adaptor with 12 random nucleotides. One entry per CDR3 protein results from TCRdb running MiXCR on the 5' RACE reads. This table holds around 1,500,000 distinct CDR3 sequences, approximately 30% found once.

The chain employs TRBV7-2 and TRBJ2-2; D not certain. Sequenced: blood. The sequence was collected from a woman in her thirties in good health. The CDR3 is CASSLAGSQAVAGELFF. The CDR3 DNA reads as TGTGCCAGCAGCTTAGCTGGGTCGCAGGCCGTCGCCGGGGAGCTGTTTTTT.